A single sample gave rise to the 10 T cell receptor beta chains below, sequenced in a study of human T cells and chemical hapten exposure. TCRdb recomputed calls from the RACE reads with MiXCR, one row per CDR3 protein. Found here are about 120,000 distinct CDR3 sequences, about 12% of them singletons; the top ten hold more than 1.3%. The sample's time point: patch test 1, 2 weeks after DPC sensitization. Treatment: therapeutic diphenylcyclopropenone sensitization with weekly scalp DPC. The starting material was whole blood, obtained in connection with sensitization to the hapten diphenylcyclopropenone (DPC). The source is a woman between 45 and 65 years old with alopecia areata. Some clones in this sample may be carry-over from other donors' samples.

This clonotype was observed a few times. In DNA form, the CDR3 reads TGCGGCGGGGCCAGCACAGATACGCAGTATTTT. Protein sequence: CGGASTDTQYF. The gene calls are TRBV29-1 and TRBJ2-3; possible D gene TRBD2, 6 bases. Per germline, CDR1 SQVTM and CDR2 ANQGSEA. This CDR3 region has 11 residues.

This clonotype occurred many times. The J gene is TRBJ2-2, the V gene TRBV5-1, with D perhaps matching TRBD2 (6 bases). The V and J ends lost 0 bases and 5 bases respectively, with 8 bases between them. The CDR3 length is 14 residues. Germline CDR1 is SGHRS and CDR2 is YFSETQ. CDR3 bases: TGCGCCAGCAGCTTGGCCGCGGGGACCGGGGAGCTGTTTTTT. The encoded protein is CASSLAAGTGELFF.

This clonotype was detected ten times or more. The chain couples TRBV14 to TRBJ1-1; D is unresolved. V lost 0 bases, J lost 0 bases, and 2 bases lay in between. CDR3 size: 13 residues. CDR1 and CDR2 (germline): SGHDN, FVKESK. The CDR3 bases are TGTGCCAGCAGCCAAGAGGTGAACACTGAAGCTTTCTTT. Its protein is CASSQEVNTEAFF.

This clonotype was recorded at least ten times. As DNA, the CDR3 is TGTGCCAGCAGCTTAAGTCAGGGTTTTTATGGCTACACCTTC. Residues: CASSLSQGFYGYTF. The V gene is TRBV7-2, the J gene TRBJ1-2; D is possibly TRBD1 (5 bases). The CDR3 contains 14 residues. CDR1 and CDR2 from the germline V gene are SGHTA and FQGNSA. V lost 2 bases and J lost 5, with 12 bases in between. Supplemented by reference TRBV7-2 and TRBJ1-2, the full variable domain reads GAGVSQSPSNKVTEKGKDVELRCDPISGHTALYWYRQSLGQGLEFLIYFQGNSAPDKSGLPSDRFSAERTGGSVSTLTIQRTQQEDSAVYLCASSLSQGFYGYTFGSGTRLTVV.

This clonotype was detected a few times. V gene TRBV7-2 combines with J gene TRBJ1-3; D unresolved. This CDR3 spans 15 amino acids. Germline loops: CDR1 SGHTA, CDR2 FQGNSA. With 5 bases removed from V and 0 bases from J, the gap between germline ends came to 11 bases. This CDR3 reads CASSPILTSGNTIYF. The DNA for the CDR3 is TGTGCCAGCAGCCCGATCCTTACCTCTGGAAACACCATATATTTT.

A note on this clonotype: Being one base from a much bigger clone, this may be a read error. This chain connects TRBV7-2 to TRBJ1-2; D is uncertain. The V end lost 2 bases, the J end lost 8 bases, and 12 bases lay between the germline ends. CDR3 size: 13 residues. The germline V gene has CDR1 SGHTA and CDR2 FQGNSA. The CDR3 loop reads CASSLSSRGGYTF. The DNA of the CDR3 is TGTGCCAGCAGCTTAAGTAGTCGGGGAGGCTACACCTTC.

Turning to this clonotype: This may be a read error, as it is one base from a much larger clone. The V gene is TRBV2, the J gene TRBJ2-7; D might be TRBD2 (6 bases). The CDR3 contains 14 residues. Germline V gene lookup returns CDR1 SNHLY and CDR2 FYNNEI. In DNA, the CDR3 is TGTGCCGGAGGGCTTGAGGCCCTTTCATACGAGCAGGACTTC. It codes for CAGGLEALSYEQDF.

This clonotype came up many times. V is TRBV7-6 and J is TRBJ2-3, with a possible D match to TRBD2 (5 bases). Trimming took 2 bases from V and 0 from J, leaving 15 bases between them. From germline, CDR1 is SGHVS and CDR2 FNYEAQ. This CDR3 spans 17 amino acids. DNA for the CDR3: TGTGCCAGCAGCTTACGGGCTATTAGGACTAGCACAGATACGCAGTATTTT. This gives the protein CASSLRAIRTSTDTQYF.

The chain joins TRBV11-2 to TRBJ2-2; 8 nucleotides match TRBD1. The germline V gene encodes CDR1 SGHAT and CDR2 FQNNGV. V lost 7 bases and J lost 5; bases outside the gene matches: 12. The CDR3 runs 16 residues. For the CDR3, the DNA is TGTGCCAGCAACCAATTTCGGGACAGGACTACCGGGGAGCTGTTTTTT. It encodes CASNQFRDRTTGELFF.

This clonotype was picked up many times. The V call is TRBV6-2 or TRBV6-3, the J call TRBJ2-1, with 8 nucleotides matching TRBD1. Per the germline V gene, CDR1 is MNHEY and CDR2 is SVGEGT. The CDR3 has 17 amino acids. V was clipped by 4 bases and J by 7 bases; unmatched bases: 15. In nucleotides, the CDR3 is TGTGCCAGCAGTTTCAGGGGGCCCGGGACCCCGGTTAATGAGCAGTTCTTC. Translating gives CASSFRGPGTPVNEQFF.